Included here is one T cell receptor beta chain sequence, with context. Its antigen is as yet unknown. TCRdb called the RT-PCR reads again in MiXCR, with one record for every CDR3 protein. This sample has hundreds of thousands of distinct CDR3 sequences; over 25% occur once, and the top ten carry around 1.8%. This sample is drawn from a study of response to subunit inactivated influenza vaccine. CDR1 and CDR2 from the germline V gene are SGHVS and FNYEAQ. V lost 6 bases, J lost 7 bases, and 7 bases stayed unmatched. The CDR3 runs to 13 residues. Regarding the study as a whole: After each seasonal influenza vaccination, few new T cells are recruited, the authors suggested.

The sequencing here drew on CD4+ T cells sorted from PBMCs, taken about 5 days after vaccination. The genes are TRBV7-6 and TRBJ2-7, with TRBD1 matching 9 bases. The clonotype comes from a man between 45 and 60 years old who received an inactivated influenza vaccine. In nucleotides, the CDR3 is TGTGCCAGCAGTTGGGACAGGGTGGGTGAGCAGTACTTC. Protein sequence: CASSWDRVGEQYF.